Presented here are 2 T cell receptor beta chains from one specimen sequenced in a study of CD8+CD57+ T cells in acquired aplastic anemia. Profiling of TCR beta VDJ combinations and CDR3 sequences used genomic DNA as template. TCRdb used MiXCR to reprocess the reads, holding one entry per CDR3 protein. The sample records roughly 58,000 distinct CDR3 sequences, about 56% being singletons. Material for sequencing was sorted CD4+, CD8+, or CD8+CD57+ T cells (not recorded which) from PBMCs. Receptor source: a human donor in good health, serving as a control.

This clonotype was seen at least ten times. The V call is TRBV19, the J call TRBJ2-2; D is perhaps TRBD1 or TRBD2 (5 bases each). CDR1 is LNHDA, CDR2 SQIVND, per germline (reference sequence). Trimming took 4 bases from V and 7 from J, leaving 16 bases between them. The CDR3 runs to 15 residues. DNA for the CDR3: TGTGCCAGTAGTACCGGAATCGGGGCGATCGGGGAGCTGTTTTTT. Translation gives CASSTGIGAIGELFF.

The J gene is TRBJ2-7, the V gene TRBV4-2; 8 bases match TRBD2. CDR3 length: 17 residues. The J segment lost 3 bases and the V segment lost 0 bases, leaving 10 bases of the junction unmatched. Germline CDR1 LGHNA, CDR2 YNFKEQ. In nucleotides, the CDR3 is TGTGCCAGCAGCCAAGAGACGGGTAGCGGGGCCTACTACGAGCAGTACTTC. Its translation is CASSQETGSGAYYEQYF.